These 5 T cell receptor beta chains originate from one sample sequenced in a study of early T cells in non-severe SARS-CoV-2 infection. MiXCR, applied by TCRdb to the 5' RACE reads, yields one record per CDR3 protein. The sample carries tens of thousands of distinct CDR3 sequences, just under 5% recorded once. Sequenced material: whole blood. All receptors come from an adult who was a healthcare worker with PCR-confirmed SARS-CoV-2 infection or an uninfected control (not recorded which).

This clonotype appeared many times. The CDR3 region is CASQRRTSGISSTDTQYF. The CDR3 nucleotides read TGTGCCAGTCAGCGTCGGACTAGCGGAATCTCTAGCACAGATACGCAGTATTTT. The chain is built from TRBV19 and TRBJ2-3, with 10 bases aligning to TRBD2. V shed 8 bases and J 0 bases; nucleotides not matched to a gene: 14. CDR1 LNHDA and CDR2 SQIVND come from the germline V gene (reference sequence). The CDR3 spans 18 residues.

The chain uses TRBV20-1 and TRBJ2-3, with 12 bases lining up with TRBD2. The CDR3 extends over 15 amino acids. V was clipped by 4 bases and J by 7 bases; unmatched bases: 9. Looked up from germline, CDR1 is DFQATT and CDR2 is SNEGSKA (reference sequence). The CDR3 spells CSAKRTSGGINTQYF. CDR3 coding DNA: TGCAGTGCTAAGAGAACTAGCGGGGGGATAAATACGCAGTATTTT.

The chain recombines TRBV11-2 with TRBJ1-3; D may be TRBD1 (6 bases). With 0 bases removed from V and 2 bases from J, the gap between germline ends came to 8 bases. Germline values: CDR1 SGHAT, CDR2 FQNNGV. CDR3 length: 15 amino acids. The CDR3 DNA reads as TGTGCCAGCAGCTTAGAAGGGACAACTGGAAACACCATATATTTT. Translating gives CASSLEGTTGNTIYF. The full variable domain, rest sourced from reference TRBV11-2 and TRBJ1-3, is EAGVAQSPRYKIIEKRQSVAFWCNPISGHATLYWYQQILGQGPKLLIQFQNNGVVDDSQLPKDRFSAERLKGVDSTLKIQPAKLEDSAVYLCASSLEGTTGNTIYFGEGSWLTVV.

This clonotype was detected ten times or more. The rearrangement uses TRBV18 and TRBJ2-5; D might be TRBD2 (7 bases). This CDR3 region has 14 residues. The germline gives CDR1 KGHSH, CDR2 LQKENI. Trimming removed 3 bases from V and 4 bases from J, with 12 bases in between. The CDR3 DNA reads TGTGCCAGCTCACCGGACCGGGGGGCAGAGACCCAGTACTTC. Protein: CASSPDRGAETQYF.

The chain carries TRBV7-3 and TRBJ2-5; D is ambiguous. Germline assignment: CDR1 SGHTA and CDR2 FQGTGA. The CDR3 spans 15 residues. Trimming pared 5 bases from V and 3 bases from J, leaving 16 bases between. The CDR3 is CASSQNVGAEETQYF. The CDR3 DNA follows: TGTGCCAGCAGCCAAAACGTCGGAGCCGAAGAGACCCAGTACTTC.